The present T cell receptor (beta chain) was sequenced within a study of CD8+CD57+ T cells in acquired aplastic anemia. Study in general: On average, sorted CD4+ and CD8+ cells gave around 3 ug of DNA. Around 11 million reads were obtained on average for healthy donor CD4+ cells. Study findings and constraints: Twenty-nine sequences, all CD8+ CDR3, were shared between patients and controls.

Genomic DNA, the template, was used for profiling of the TCR beta VDJ and CDR3. TCRdb called the reads again in MiXCR, with one record for every CDR3 protein. The sample contains tens of thousands of distinct CDR3 sequences, roughly 77% of which appear only once. V dropped 0 bases and J dropped 4; count of bases not matched to a gene: 8. The CDR3 covers 16 residues. Germline V gene data show CDR1 as DFQATT and CDR2 as SNEGSKA (reference sequence). This clonotype is judged medium-sized. Its antigen is undetermined. The genes are TRBV20-1 and TRBJ2-3; 9 bases line up with TRBD2. The sample consisted of sorted CD4+, CD8+, or CD8+CD57+ T cells (not recorded which) from PBMCs. The clonotype originates from a human donor in good health, serving as a control. This chain's CDR3 is CSARDVASGEADTQYF. CDR3 nucleotide sequence: TGCAGTGCTAGAGATGTGGCTAGCGGGGAAGCAGATACGCAGTATTTT.